This T cell receptor (beta chain) came from a study of sequential checkpoint blockade in melanoma. Study background: First-line arms were nivolumab then ipilimumab, or the reverse, randomized 1:1. After both sequences, patients received maintenance nivolumab.

Here immunoSEQ multiplex PCR was the method, and the copy in TCRdb shows in-frame clones only, minus some. This sample has roughly 5,000 clones; roughly three fifths occur once, and the top ten carry 40% to 50%. Specified treatment: randomized to nivolumab then ipilimumab (arm A) or the reverse (arm B). Patients had received no earlier DNA-damaging chemotherapy. Sorted cells were live CD3+CD8+, lacking CD19 and CD56, from PBMCs. The V end was cut by 8 bases, the J end by 5 bases, with 9 bases between. This CDR3 is built from 11 residues. Germline CDR1 MNHEY, CDR2 SMNVEV (reference sequence). This TCR was recovered from a human donor with melanoma. The rearrangement joins TRBV27 to TRBJ2-5; TRBD1 might be the D (6 bases). The sample here was CD8+ T cells sorted from blood (inferred from file names), taken from a patient given nivolumab and ipilimumab in sequence. The CDR3 DNA follows: TGTGCCAGCGGACAGAGGGAGACCCAGTACTTC. The encoded protein is CASGQRETQYF.